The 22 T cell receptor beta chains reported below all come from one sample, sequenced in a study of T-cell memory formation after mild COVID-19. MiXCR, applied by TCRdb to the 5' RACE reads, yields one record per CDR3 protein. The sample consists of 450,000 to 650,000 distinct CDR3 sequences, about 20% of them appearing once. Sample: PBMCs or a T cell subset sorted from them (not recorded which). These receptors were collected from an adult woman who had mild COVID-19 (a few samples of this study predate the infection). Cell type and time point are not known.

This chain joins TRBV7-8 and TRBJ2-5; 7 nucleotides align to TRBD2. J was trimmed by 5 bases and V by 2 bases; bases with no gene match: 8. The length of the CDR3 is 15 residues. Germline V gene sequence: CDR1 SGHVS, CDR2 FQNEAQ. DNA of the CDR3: TGTGCCAGCAGCTTACCCCGGGAGGTTCGGGAGACCCAGTACTTC. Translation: CASSLPREVRETQYF.

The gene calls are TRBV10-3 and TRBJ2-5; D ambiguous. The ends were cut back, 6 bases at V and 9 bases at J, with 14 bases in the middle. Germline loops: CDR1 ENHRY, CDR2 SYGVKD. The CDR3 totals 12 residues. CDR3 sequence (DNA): TGTGCCATCAGCGCCGAAGGGTTGGCCCAGTACTTC. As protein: CAISAEGLAQYF.

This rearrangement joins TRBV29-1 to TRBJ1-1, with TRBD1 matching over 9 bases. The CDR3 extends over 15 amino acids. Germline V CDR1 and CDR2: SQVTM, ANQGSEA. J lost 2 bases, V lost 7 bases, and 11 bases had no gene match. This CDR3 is CSAAPGQGVNTEAFF. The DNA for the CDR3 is TGCAGCGCCGCCCCGGGACAGGGTGTTAACACTGAAGCTTTCTTT.

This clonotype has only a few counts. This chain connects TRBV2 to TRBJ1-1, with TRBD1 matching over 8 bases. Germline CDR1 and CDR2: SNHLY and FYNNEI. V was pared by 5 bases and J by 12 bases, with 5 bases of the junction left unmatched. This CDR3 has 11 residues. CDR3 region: CASSRTGLTFF. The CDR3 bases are TGTGCCAGCAGTAGGACAGGGTTGACTTTCTTT.

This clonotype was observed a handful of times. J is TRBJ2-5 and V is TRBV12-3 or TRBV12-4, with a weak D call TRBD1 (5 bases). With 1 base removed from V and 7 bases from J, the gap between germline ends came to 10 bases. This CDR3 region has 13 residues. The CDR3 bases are TGTGCCAGCAGTTTAGGGGGCCTCGGGACCCAGTACTTC. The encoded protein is CASSLGGLGTQYF.

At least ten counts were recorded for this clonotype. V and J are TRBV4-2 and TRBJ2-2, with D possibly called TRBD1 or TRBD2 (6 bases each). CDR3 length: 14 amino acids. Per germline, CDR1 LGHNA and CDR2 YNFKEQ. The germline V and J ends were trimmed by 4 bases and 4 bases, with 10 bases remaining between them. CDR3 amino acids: CASSRGGSTGELFF. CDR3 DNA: TGTGCCAGCAGCCGAGGGGGGTCCACCGGGGAGCTGTTTTTT.

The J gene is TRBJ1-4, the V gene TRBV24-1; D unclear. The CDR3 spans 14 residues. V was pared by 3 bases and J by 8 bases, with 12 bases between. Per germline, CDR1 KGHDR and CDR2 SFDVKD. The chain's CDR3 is CATSDHNEGEKLFF. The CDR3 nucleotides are TGTGCCACCAGTGATCACAACGAGGGCGAAAAACTGTTTTTT.

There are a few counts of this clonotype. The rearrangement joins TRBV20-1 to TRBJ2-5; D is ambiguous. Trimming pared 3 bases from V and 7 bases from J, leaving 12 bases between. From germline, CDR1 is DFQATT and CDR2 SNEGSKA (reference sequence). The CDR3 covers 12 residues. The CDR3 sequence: CSARNPPGTQYF. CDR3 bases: TGCAGTGCTAGGAATCCCCCTGGGACCCAGTACTTC.

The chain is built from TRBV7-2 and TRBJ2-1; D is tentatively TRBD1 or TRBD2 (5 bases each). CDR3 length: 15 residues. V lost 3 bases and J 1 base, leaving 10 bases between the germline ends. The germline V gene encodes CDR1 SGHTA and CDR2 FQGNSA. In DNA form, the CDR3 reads TGTGCCAGCAGCTTTCATGGGGGTTCCTACAATGAGCAGTTCTTC. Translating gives CASSFHGGSYNEQFF.

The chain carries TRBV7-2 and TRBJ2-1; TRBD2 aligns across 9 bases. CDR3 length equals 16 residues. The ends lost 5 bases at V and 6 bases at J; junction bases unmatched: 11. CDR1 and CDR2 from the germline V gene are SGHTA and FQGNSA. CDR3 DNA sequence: TGTGCCAGCAGCCCCGGCGGTAGCGGGAGATTCAATGAGCAGTTCTTC. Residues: CASSPGGSGRFNEQFF.

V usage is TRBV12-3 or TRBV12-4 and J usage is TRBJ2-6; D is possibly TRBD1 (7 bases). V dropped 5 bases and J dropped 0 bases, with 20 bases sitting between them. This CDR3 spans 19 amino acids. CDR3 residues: CASSHPAGQWFSGANVLTF. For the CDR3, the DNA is TGTGCCAGCAGTCACCCCGCGGGACAGTGGTTCTCTGGGGCCAACGTCCTGACTTTC.

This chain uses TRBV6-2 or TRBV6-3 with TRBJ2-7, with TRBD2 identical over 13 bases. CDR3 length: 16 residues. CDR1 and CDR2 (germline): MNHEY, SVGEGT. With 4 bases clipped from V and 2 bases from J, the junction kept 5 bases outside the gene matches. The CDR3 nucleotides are TGTGCCAGCAGTTTCGAACTAGCGGGAGGGGCCTACGAGCAGTACTTC. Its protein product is CASSFELAGGAYEQYF.

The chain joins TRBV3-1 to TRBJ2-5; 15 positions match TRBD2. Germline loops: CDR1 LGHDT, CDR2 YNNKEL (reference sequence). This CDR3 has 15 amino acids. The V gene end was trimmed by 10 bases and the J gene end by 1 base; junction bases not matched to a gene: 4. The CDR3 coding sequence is TGTGCCACGGGACTAGCGGGAGGTCGCCAAGAGACCCAGTACTTC. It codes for CATGLAGGRQETQYF.

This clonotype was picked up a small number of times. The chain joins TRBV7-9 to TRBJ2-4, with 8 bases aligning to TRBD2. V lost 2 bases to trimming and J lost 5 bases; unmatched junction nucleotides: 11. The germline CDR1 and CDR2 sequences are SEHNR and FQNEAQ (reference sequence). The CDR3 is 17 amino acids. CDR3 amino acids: CASSLPWAGGGENIQYF. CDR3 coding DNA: TGTGCCAGCAGCTTACCGTGGGCGGGAGGTGGAGAAAACATTCAGTACTTC.

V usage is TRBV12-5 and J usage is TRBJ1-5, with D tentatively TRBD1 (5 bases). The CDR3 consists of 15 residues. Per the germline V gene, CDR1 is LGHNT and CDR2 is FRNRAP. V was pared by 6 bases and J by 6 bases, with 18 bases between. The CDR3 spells CASGLGTHGIQPQHF. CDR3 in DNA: TGTGCTAGTGGCCTAGGGACTCACGGAATTCAGCCCCAGCATTTT.

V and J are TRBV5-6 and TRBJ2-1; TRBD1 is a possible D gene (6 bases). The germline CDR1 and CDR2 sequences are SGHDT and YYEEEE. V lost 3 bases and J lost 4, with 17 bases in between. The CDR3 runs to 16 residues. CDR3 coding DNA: TGTGCCAGCAGCTCACTGGACAGTGACCTTTACAATGAGCAGTTCTTC. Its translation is CASSSLDSDLYNEQFF.

The CDR3 loop reads CSVEFARGEAYEQYF. CDR3 in DNA: TGCAGCGTTGAATTCGCCAGGGGGGAGGCCTACGAGCAGTACTTC. V and J are TRBV29-1 and TRBJ2-7, with D possibly matching TRBD1 (7 bases). The germline V gene has CDR1 SQVTM and CDR2 ANQGSEA. Trimming left V 2 bases short and J 2 bases short, with 16 bases between. The CDR3 is 15 amino acids.

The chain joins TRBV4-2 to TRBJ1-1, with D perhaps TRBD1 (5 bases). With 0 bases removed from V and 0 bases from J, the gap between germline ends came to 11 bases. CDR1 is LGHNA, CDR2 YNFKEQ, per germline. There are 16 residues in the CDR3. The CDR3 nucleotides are TGTGCCAGCAGCCAAGAGGTAGGGACGATGAACACTGAAGCTTTCTTT. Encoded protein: CASSQEVGTMNTEAFF.

The CDR3 sequence is CSATNLGPNYGYTF. The CDR3 nucleotides are TGCAGTGCTACCAACCTTGGACCTAACTATGGCTACACCTTC. The V and J genes are TRBV20-1 and TRBJ1-2; no reliable D call. The CDR3 sequence is 14 residues long. V lost 4 bases to trimming and J lost 0 bases, with 12 bases between them. CDR1 DFQATT and CDR2 SNEGSKA come from the germline V gene (reference sequence).

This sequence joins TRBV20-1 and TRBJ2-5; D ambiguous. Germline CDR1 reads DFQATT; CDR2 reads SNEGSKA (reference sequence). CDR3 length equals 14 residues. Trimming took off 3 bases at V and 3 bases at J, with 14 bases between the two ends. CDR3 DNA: TGCAGTGCTAGCATTCCCCAGGCGGAAGAGACCCAGTACTTC. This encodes CSASIPQAEETQYF.

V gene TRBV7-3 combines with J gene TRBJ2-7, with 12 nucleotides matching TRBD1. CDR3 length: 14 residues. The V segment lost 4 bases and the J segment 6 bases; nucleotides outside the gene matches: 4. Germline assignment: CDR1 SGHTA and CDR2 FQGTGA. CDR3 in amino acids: CASSSGTGGFEQYF. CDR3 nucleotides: TGTGCCAGCAGCTCCGGGACAGGGGGCTTCGAGCAGTACTTC.

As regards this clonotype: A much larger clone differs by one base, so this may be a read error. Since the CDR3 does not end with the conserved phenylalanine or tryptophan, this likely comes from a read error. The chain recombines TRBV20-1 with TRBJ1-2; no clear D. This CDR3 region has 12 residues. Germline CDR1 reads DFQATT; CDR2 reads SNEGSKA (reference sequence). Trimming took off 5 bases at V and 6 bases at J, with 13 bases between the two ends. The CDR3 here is CSAPTAEDGYTV. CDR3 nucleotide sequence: TGCAGTGCTCCCACAGCTGAGGATGGCTACACCGTC.